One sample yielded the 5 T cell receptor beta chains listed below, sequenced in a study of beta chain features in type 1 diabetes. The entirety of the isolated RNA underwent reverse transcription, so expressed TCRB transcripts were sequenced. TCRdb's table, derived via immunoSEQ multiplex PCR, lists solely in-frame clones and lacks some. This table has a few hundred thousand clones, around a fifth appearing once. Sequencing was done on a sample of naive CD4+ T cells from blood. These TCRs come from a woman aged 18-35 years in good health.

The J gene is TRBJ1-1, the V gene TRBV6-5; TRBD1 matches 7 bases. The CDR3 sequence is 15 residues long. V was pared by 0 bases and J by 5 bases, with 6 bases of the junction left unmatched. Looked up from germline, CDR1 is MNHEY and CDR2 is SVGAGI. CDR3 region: CASSYSYRGWTEAFF. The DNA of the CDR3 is TGTGCCAGCAGTTACTCCTACAGGGGTTGGACTGAAGCTTTCTTT.

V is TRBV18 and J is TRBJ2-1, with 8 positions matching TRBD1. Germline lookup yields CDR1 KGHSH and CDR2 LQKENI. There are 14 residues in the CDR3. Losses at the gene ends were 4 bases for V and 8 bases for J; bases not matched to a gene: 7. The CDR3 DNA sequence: TGTGCCAGCTCACAACGACAGGGGCTCGATGAGCAGTTCTTC. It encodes CASSQRQGLDEQFF.

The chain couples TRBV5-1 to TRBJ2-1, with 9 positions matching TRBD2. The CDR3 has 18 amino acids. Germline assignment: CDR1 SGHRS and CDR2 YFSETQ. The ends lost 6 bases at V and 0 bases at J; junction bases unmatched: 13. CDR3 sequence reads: CASTPRGAGGSSYNEQFF. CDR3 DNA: TGCGCCAGCACCCCTCGAGGAGCGGGAGGATCCTCCTACAATGAGCAGTTCTTC.

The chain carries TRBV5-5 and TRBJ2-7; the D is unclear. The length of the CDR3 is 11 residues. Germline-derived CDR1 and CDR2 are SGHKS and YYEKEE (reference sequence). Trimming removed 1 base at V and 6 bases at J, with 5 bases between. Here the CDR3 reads CASSLTLEQYF. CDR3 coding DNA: TGTGCCAGCAGCTTGACTCTCGAGCAGTACTTC. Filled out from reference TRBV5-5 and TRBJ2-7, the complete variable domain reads DAGVTQSPTHLIKTRGQQVTLRCSPISGHKSVSWYQQVLGQGPQFIFQYYEKEERGRGNFPDRFSARQFPNYSSELNVNALLLGDSALYLCASSLTLEQYFGPGTRLTVT.

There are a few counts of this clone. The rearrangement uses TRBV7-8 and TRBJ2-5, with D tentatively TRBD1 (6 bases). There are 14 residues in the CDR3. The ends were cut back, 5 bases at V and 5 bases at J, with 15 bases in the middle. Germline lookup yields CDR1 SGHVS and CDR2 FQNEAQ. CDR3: CASSTGQQVETQYF. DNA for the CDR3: TGTGCCAGCAGCACAGGACAGCAGGTCGAGACCCAGTACTTC.